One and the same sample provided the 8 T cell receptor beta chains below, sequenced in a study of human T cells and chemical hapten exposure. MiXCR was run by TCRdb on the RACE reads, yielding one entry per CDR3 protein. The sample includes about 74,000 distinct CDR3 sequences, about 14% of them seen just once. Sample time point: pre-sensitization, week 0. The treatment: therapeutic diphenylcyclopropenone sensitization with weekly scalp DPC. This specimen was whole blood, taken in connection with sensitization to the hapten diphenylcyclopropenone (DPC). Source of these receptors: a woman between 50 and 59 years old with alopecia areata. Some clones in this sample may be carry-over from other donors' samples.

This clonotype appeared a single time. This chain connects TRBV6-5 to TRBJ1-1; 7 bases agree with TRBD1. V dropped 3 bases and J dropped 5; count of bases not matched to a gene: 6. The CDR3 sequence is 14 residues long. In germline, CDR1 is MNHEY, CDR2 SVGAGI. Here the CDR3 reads CASSYSTGVTEAFF. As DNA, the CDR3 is TGTGCCAGCAGTTATAGCACAGGGGTTACTGAAGCTTTCTTT.

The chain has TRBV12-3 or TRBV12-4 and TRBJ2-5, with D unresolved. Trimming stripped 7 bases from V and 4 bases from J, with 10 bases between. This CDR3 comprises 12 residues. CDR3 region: CASTLTLETQYF. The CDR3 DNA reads TGTGCCAGCACCTTAACCCTAGAGACCCAGTACTTC.

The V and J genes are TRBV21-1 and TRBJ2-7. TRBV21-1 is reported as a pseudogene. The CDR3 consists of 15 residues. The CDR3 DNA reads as TGTGCCAGCAGCAAAGGGCTCTCAGGCTCCTACGAGCAGTACTTC. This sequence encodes CASSKGLSGSYEQYF.

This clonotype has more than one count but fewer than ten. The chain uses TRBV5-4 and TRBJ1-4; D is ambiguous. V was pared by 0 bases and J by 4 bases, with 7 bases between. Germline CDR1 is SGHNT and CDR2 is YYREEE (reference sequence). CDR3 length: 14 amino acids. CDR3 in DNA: TGTGCCAGCAGCTTGGCTGGTATTAATGAAAAACTGTTTTTT. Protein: CASSLAGINEKLFF.

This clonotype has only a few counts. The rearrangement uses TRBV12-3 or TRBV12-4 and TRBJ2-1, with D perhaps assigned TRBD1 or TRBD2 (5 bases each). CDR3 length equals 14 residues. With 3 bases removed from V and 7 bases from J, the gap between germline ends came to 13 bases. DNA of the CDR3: TGTGCCAGCAGTTTCGGGATCAGGGTTAATGAGCAGTTCTTC. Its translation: CASSFGIRVNEQFF.

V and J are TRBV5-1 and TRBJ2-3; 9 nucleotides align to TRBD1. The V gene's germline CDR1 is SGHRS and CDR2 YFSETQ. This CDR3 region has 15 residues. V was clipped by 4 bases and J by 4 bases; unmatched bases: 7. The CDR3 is CASSKGQGRSDTQYF. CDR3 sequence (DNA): TGCGCCAGCAGCAAGGGACAGGGTCGGTCAGATACGCAGTATTTT.

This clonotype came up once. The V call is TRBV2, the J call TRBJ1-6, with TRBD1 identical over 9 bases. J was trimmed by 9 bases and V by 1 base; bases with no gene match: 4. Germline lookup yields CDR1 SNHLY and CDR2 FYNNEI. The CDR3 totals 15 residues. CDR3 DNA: TGTGCCAGCAGTGAAGAACAGGGGGCGCGTTCACCCCTCCACTTT. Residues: CASSEEQGARSPLHF.

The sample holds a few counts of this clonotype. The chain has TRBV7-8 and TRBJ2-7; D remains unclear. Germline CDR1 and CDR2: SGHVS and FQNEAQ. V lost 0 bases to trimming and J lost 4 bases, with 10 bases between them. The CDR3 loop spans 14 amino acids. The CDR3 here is CASSLAQTLYEQYF. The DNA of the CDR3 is TGTGCCAGCAGCTTAGCCCAAACGTTGTACGAGCAGTACTTC.